This T cell receptor beta chain originates from a study of T-cell reconstitution after alpha-beta-depleted transplantation in children. Unique molecular identifiers were incorporated into the prepared TCRbeta library. TCRdb recomputed calls from the PCR reads with MiXCR, one row per CDR3 protein. The sample records around 78,000 distinct CDR3 sequences, around 14% being singletons. V was pared by 4 bases and J by 2 bases, with 13 bases between. The germline CDR1 and CDR2 sequences are MNHEY and SVGAGI. The CDR3 length is 15 residues. This clonotype has a count of ten or more. Its target is unknown. Regarding the study as a whole: Fresh T-cell production supplied most of the T-cell counts and diversity seen one year after transplant. In some patients, recipient T cells and intrathymic progenitors surviving conditioning explained high day-60 diversity. There were reportedly several hundred expanded graft clones from which alpha-beta T cells came about two months after transplant.

The V gene is TRBV6-5, the J gene TRBJ2-3; D is ambiguous. The sequence was obtained from a male patient between 2 and 15 years old who had a stem cell transplant for acute lymphoblastic leukemia, so the T cells may come from the graft donor. This material consisted of PBMCs, mostly from graft donor cells, taken 180 days after TCRalphabeta/CD19-depleted stem cell transplant. The CDR3 DNA follows: TGTGCCAGCAGTTTATTCCAGTCCTACACAGATACGCAGTATTTT. It yields the protein CASSLFQSYTDTQYF.